This note documents a single TCR beta chain sequence. This entry belongs to a study of T cell responses to AZD1222 COVID-19 vaccine. Germline values: CDR1 MNHEY, CDR2 SVGAGI. The CDR3 is 13 amino acids. Trimming shortened V by 6 bases and J by 7 bases, and 15 bases separated the two germline ends. Clones were read by immunoSEQ multiplex PCR, and TCRdb kept only the in-frame ones, dropping some. The sample yields roughly 180,000 clones, 91% seen once. The TCR originated in an adult who received the AZD1222 COVID-19 vaccine. The sample consisted of peripheral blood, taken 28 days after the second AZD1222 dose. The chain carries TRBV6-5 and TRBJ1-2, with no clear D. Written as DNA, the CDR3 is TGTGCCAGCAGGACTCACCCGACTGGTGGCTACACCTTC. It is translated as CASRTHPTGGYTF.